The rows below give T cell receptor beta chains drawn from one sample of a study of post-analysis software for immune sequencing data. TCRdb re-called the PCR reads through MiXCR, storing one row per CDR3 protein. The data show about 540,000 distinct CDR3 sequences, roughly 34% seen once. The specimen was blood. The origin of the receptors is a girl aged 2-17 years with multiple sclerosis. Each CDR3 is given with its conserved first and last residue. The D gene is left open where the match is weak. Expanded clones get a size class; other rows say once, few or many, or leave the size out.

clone size | J gene | D gene | V gene | CDR3 DNA | CDR3 protein
. | TRBJ1-1 | . | TRBV29-1 | TGCAGCGTTGGAGCATGGGAGATGACTGAAGCTTTCTTT | CSVGAWEMTEAFF
. | TRBJ2-6 | . | TRBV19 | TGTGCCAGTAGTATAGTCGGAATGAAAAGGGCGACTGGGGCCAACGTCCTGACTTTC | CASSIVGMKRATGANVLTF
once | TRBJ2-3 | . | TRBV27 | TGTGCCAGCAGACCCCGTTTCGACAGAGCCACAGATACGCAGTATTTT | CASRPRFDRATDTQYF
. | TRBJ2-3 | . | TRBV20-1 | TGCAGTGCTAGTGTACCGGGGGGCCAGAAGAGCACAGATACGCAGTATTTT | CSASVPGGQKSTDTQYF
. | TRBJ2-5 | . | TRBV29-1 | TGCAGCGTTGAATGGGCAGGGCTCCAAGAGGCCCAGTACTTC | CSVEWAGLQEAQYF
. | TRBJ2-3 | TRBD1 | TRBV29-1 | TGCAGCGTTGTAACAGGGGGCACAGATACGCAGTATTTT | CSVVTGGTDTQYF
. | TRBJ2-4 | . | TRBV3-1 | TGTGCCAGCAGCCAAGGCCAAAACATTCAGTACTTC | CASSQGQNIQYF
. | TRBJ2-1 | TRBD1 | TRBV7-6 | TGTGCCAGCAGCTCTCCCGACAGGGGACCTTACAATGAGCAGTTCTTC | CASSSPDRGPYNEQFF
. | TRBJ2-5 | . | TRBV29-1 | TGCAGCGTTGAATGGAGCGTCGAGACCCAGTACTTC | CSVEWSVETQYF
few | TRBJ2-3 | TRBD2 | TRBV20-1 | TGCAGTGCTAGGGGACGAGCGGGGGTCACAGATACGCAGTATTTT | CSARGRAGVTDTQYF
. | TRBJ2-1 | . | TRBV24-1 | TGTGCCACCAGTGATAGGAATCGGGCAAGTGAAAAAAGCTCCTACAATGAGCAGTTCTTC | CATSDRNRASEKSSYNEQFF
. | TRBJ2-1 | . | TRBV20-1 | TGCAGTGCTGCCCCCGCTCGAAGCCCTCTTCTCTACAATGAGCAGTTCTTC | CSAAPARSPLLYNEQFF
. | TRBJ1-6 | . | TRBV11-1 | TGTGCCAGCAGCTTATGGTTGGCGGATTCACCCCTCCACTTT | CASSLWLADSPLHF
. | TRBJ2-7 | TRBD1 | TRBV5-5 | TGTGCCTGCAGGTCCGGGACAGCGAATCCCTACGAGCAGTACTTC | CACRSGTANPYEQYF
. | TRBJ2-3 | TRBD1 | TRBV15 | TGTGCCACCAGCAGAGATACCCCGGGACAGGGTAGGAGAGATACGCAGTATTTT | CATSRDTPGQGRRDTQYF
few | TRBJ2-7 | . | TRBV5-1 | TGCGCCAGCAGCCGGGACCCGAGCTACGAGCAGTACTTC | CASSRDPSYEQYF
many | TRBJ2-7 | TRBD1 | TRBV12-3/TRBV12-4 | TGTGCCAGCAGCCCGGGACAGTTAAACGAGCAGTACTTC | CASSPGQLNEQYF